Below are 13 T cell receptor beta chains sequenced from a single sample in a study of T cell responses to AZD1222 COVID-19 vaccine. Sequencing used immunoSEQ multiplex PCR; TCRdb keeps in-frame clones, though not all of them. The table shows about 140,000 clones, with more than 85% occurring only once. Here the sequenced sample was peripheral blood, taken 28 days after the second AZD1222 dose. These receptors were collected from an adult who received the AZD1222 COVID-19 vaccine.

This clone was recorded only once. The genes are TRBV6-6 and TRBJ2-1, with D possibly being TRBD1 (6 bases). The CDR3 is 15 residues long. Deletions cut 3 bases from V and 8 bases from J, with 17 bases between. The V gene's germline CDR1 is MNHNY and CDR2 SVGAGI (reference sequence). As DNA, the CDR3 is TGTGCCAGCAGTTATATTACGCAGGGGCGCGATGAGCAGTTCTTC. This gives the protein CASSYITQGRDEQFF.

V usage is TRBV28 and J usage is TRBJ1-1; TRBD1 aligns across 8 bases. The V gene's germline CDR1 is MDHEN and CDR2 SYDVKM. Trimming took 1 base from V and 11 from J; bases not matched to a gene: 3. CDR3 length: 12 amino acids. CDR3 loop: CASSLLDREAFF. In nucleotides, the CDR3 is TGTGCCAGCAGTTTATTGGACAGGGAGGCTTTCTTT.

V and J are TRBV29-1 and TRBJ2-5, with a tentative D call TRBD1 (5 bases). The V gene's germline CDR1 is SQVTM and CDR2 ANQGSEA. The CDR3 sequence is 15 residues long. V was pared by 6 bases and J by 3 bases, with 20 bases between. CDR3 region: CSVGGVGPREETQYF. The CDR3 nucleotides are TGCAGCGTCGGCGGCGTGGGGCCACGCGAAGAGACCCAGTACTTC.

In its sample, this clone was seen once. The gene calls are TRBV6-6 and TRBJ1-3; perhaps TRBD1 as D (6 bases). V gave up 7 bases and J gave up 9 bases, with 13 bases separating them. Germline assignment: CDR1 MNHNY and CDR2 SVGAGI (reference sequence). The CDR3 length is 12 residues. CDR3 sequence (DNA): TGTGCCAGCATTAACATCAGGGGCACCATATATTTT. This codes for CASINIRGTIYF.

V and J are TRBV6-1 and TRBJ2-7; D gene unclear. Trimming took 3 bases from V and 5 from J, leaving 8 bases between them. The CDR3 is made up of 12 amino acids. From germline, CDR1 is MNHNS and CDR2 SASEGT. CDR3 in DNA: TGTGCCAGCAGTGATGTGTCCAACGAGCAGTACTTC. This translates into CASSDVSNEQYF.

This clone is a singleton in its sample. The chain combines TRBV29-1 with TRBJ2-7; maybe TRBD1 (5 bases). Trimming took 1 base from V and 2 from J, leaving 12 bases between them. The CDR3 has 14 amino acids. Germline V CDR1 and CDR2: SQVTM, ANQGSEA. CDR3 coding DNA: TGCAGCGTTGAAGTGGACACCCGAGCCTACGAGCAGTACTTC. Translating gives CSVEVDTRAYEQYF.

The chain links TRBV2 to TRBJ2-6; the D is unclear. Germline values: CDR1 SNHLY, CDR2 FYNNEI. CDR3 length: 11 amino acids. V shed 5 bases and J shed 10 bases, with 6 bases lying between them. For the CDR3, the DNA is TGTGCCAGCAGTCTCATGAACGTCCTGACTTTC. It codes for CASSLMNVLTF.

V is TRBV9 and J is TRBJ2-4, with D perhaps TRBD1 or TRBD2 (6 bases each). CDR3 length: 18 amino acids. Trimming removed 3 bases at V and 1 base at J, with 20 bases between. CDR1 SGDLS and CDR2 YYNGEE come from the germline V gene. CDR3 sequence reads: CASSATGTSGYAKNIQYF. The CDR3 DNA reads as TGTGCCAGCAGCGCAACAGGGACTTCGGGATATGCCAAAAACATTCAGTACTTC.

The CDR3: CASSLYGAHEQYF. CDR3 nucleotide sequence: TGTGCCAGCAGCTTGTATGGGGCCCACGAGCAGTACTTC. V gene TRBV5-4 combines with J gene TRBJ2-7; perhaps TRBD1 as D (5 bases). Per germline, CDR1 SGHNT and CDR2 YYREEE (reference sequence). V shed 1 base and J shed 5 bases, with 10 bases lying between them. This CDR3 spans 13 amino acids.

The chain couples TRBV19 to TRBJ1-1; D is perhaps TRBD1 (6 bases). The CDR3 is 14 residues long. The V end was cut by 3 bases, the J end by 6 bases, with 14 bases between. Germline CDR1 reads LNHDA; CDR2 reads SQIVND (reference sequence). DNA for the CDR3: TGTGCCAGTAGTATCAGGGCAGGGGACCCTGAAGCTTTCTTT. Translation gives CASSIRAGDPEAFF.

V gene TRBV28 combines with J gene TRBJ2-3, with a weak D call TRBD1 (6 bases). The germline V and J ends were trimmed by 8 bases and 2 bases, with 11 bases remaining between them. Germline CDR1 reads MDHEN; CDR2 reads SYDVKM. The CDR3 consists of 13 residues. CDR3 sequence (DNA): TGTGCCAGCGGTACAGGGCCCACAGATACGCAGTATTTT. As protein: CASGTGPTDTQYF.

This clone appeared once. The V and J genes are TRBV28 and TRBJ2-1; D is uncertain. Germline-derived CDR1 and CDR2 are MDHEN and SYDVKM. V lost 7 bases and J lost 0, with 19 bases in between. The CDR3 runs to 17 residues. CDR3 sequence reads: CASIPNPPTSSYNEQFF. CDR3 nucleotides: TGTGCCAGCATCCCGAATCCCCCGACAAGCTCCTACAATGAGCAGTTCTTC.

In its sample, this clone was seen a few times. The chain couples TRBV9 to TRBJ2-1; D uncertain. Trimming removed 4 bases from V and 4 bases from J, with 15 bases in between. This CDR3 contains 15 residues. The germline V gene has CDR1 SGDLS and CDR2 YYNGEE. This CDR3 is CASSNQLAPYNEQFF. The DNA for the CDR3 is TGTGCCAGCAGCAACCAACTGGCACCTTACAATGAGCAGTTCTTC.